What follows are 19 T cell receptor beta chains derived from one specimen sequenced in a study of CD8 T cells in ankylosing spondylitis. In TCRdb, the 5' RACE reads were re-called with MiXCR into one record per CDR3 protein. The profile shows about 260,000 distinct CDR3 sequences, more than 20% of them singletons. Sequencing was performed on blood, either unsorted or a sorted T cell fraction (not recorded which). These receptor sequences come from a male donor with ankylosing spondylitis or in good health (not recorded which).

This clonotype was recorded many times. CDR3 sequence (DNA): TGCAGTGCTAACCTTTATCGGATGGAGTACACAGATACGCAGTATTTT. Protein sequence: CSANLYRMEYTDTQYF. The genes are TRBV20-1 and TRBJ2-3; D is unclear. V was clipped by 4 bases and J by 2 bases, with 19 bases between them. The germline V gene has CDR1 DFQATT and CDR2 SNEGSKA (reference sequence). The CDR3 runs 16 residues.

This clonotype appeared many times. The chain links TRBV12-3 or TRBV12-4 to TRBJ2-3; 9 bases are shared with TRBD2. The CDR3 contains 15 residues. With 6 bases clipped from V and 4 bases from J, the junction kept 8 bases outside the gene matches. CDR3: CASSYPGLASDTQYF. In DNA form, the CDR3 reads TGTGCCAGCAGCTACCCGGGACTAGCTTCAGATACGCAGTATTTT.

This chain links TRBV12-3 or TRBV12-4 with TRBJ2-7; the D gene could be TRBD1 or TRBD2 (7 bases each). V lost 7 bases and J lost 0, with 16 bases in between. There are 15 residues in the CDR3. CDR3 region: CASKAGQLGSYEQYF. CDR3 nucleotides: TGTGCCAGCAAAGCGGGACAGTTGGGCTCCTACGAGCAGTACTTC.

This clonotype was counted between two and nine times. The chain joins TRBV7-2 to TRBJ2-1; D ambiguous. Trimming shortened V by 5 bases and J by 5 bases, and 13 bases separated the two germline ends. CDR3 size: 14 residues. From germline, CDR1 is SGHTA and CDR2 FQGNSA. The CDR3 DNA reads as TGTGCCAGCAGCCCAGCCCGCGAGAACAATGAGCAGTTCTTC. This translates into CASSPARENNEQFF.

This clonotype was seen ten or more times. The chain recombines TRBV10-3 with TRBJ2-5; D not resolved. The germline CDR1 and CDR2 sequences are ENHRY and SYGVKD. V lost 2 bases and J 4 bases, leaving 17 bases between the germline ends. The CDR3 consists of 16 residues. The CDR3: CAISEVSPQGRETQYF. The CDR3, as DNA: TGTGCCATCAGTGAGGTCAGCCCCCAAGGGCGAGAGACCCAGTACTTC.

The sample holds many counts of this clonotype. The J gene is TRBJ2-1, the V gene TRBV12-3 or TRBV12-4, with TRBD2 as a possible D gene (5 bases). The CDR3 is 12 amino acids. Trimming cost V 6 bases and J 4 bases, with 7 bases left between them. The CDR3 region is CASSRGYNEQFF. As DNA, the CDR3 is TGTGCCAGCAGCCGGGGTTACAATGAGCAGTTCTTC.

This clonotype was counted only a few times. V and J are TRBV6-1 and TRBJ2-3, with a possible D match to TRBD1 (5 bases). CDR1 is MNHNS and CDR2 is SASEGT in the germline V gene. This CDR3 spans 15 amino acids. Between the trimmed V and J ends, which lost 8 bases and 6 bases, there was a span of 21 bases. The CDR3 region is CASSTQGTTADTQYF. The DNA of the CDR3 is TGTGCCAGCTCGACCCAGGGAACCACGGCGGATACGCAGTATTTT.

This clonotype was detected many times. The chain joins TRBV11-2 to TRBJ2-3; TRBD2 might be the D (5 bases). CDR1 is SGHAT, CDR2 FQNNGV, per germline. CDR3 size: 14 residues. The V and J ends lost 5 bases and 5 bases respectively, with 14 bases between them. The DNA for the CDR3 is TGTGCCAGCAGCCGCGACCCGGGGAAAGATACGCAGTATTTT. Its protein product is CASSRDPGKDTQYF.

At least ten counts were recorded for this clonotype. This chain uses TRBV28 with TRBJ1-2; the D gene is possibly TRBD1 (6 bases). Germline-derived CDR1 and CDR2 are MDHEN and SYDVKM. The V end was cut by 6 bases, the J end by 6 bases, with 14 bases between. This CDR3 region has 13 residues. The CDR3 DNA reads TGTGCCAGCAGGCCAACAGGGATGGATGGCTACACCTTC. Protein sequence: CASRPTGMDGYTF.

This clonotype was counted many times. V is TRBV29-1 and J is TRBJ2-3; D remains unclear. CDR3 length: 11 amino acids. The germline V gene has CDR1 SQVTM and CDR2 ANQGSEA. The germline V and J ends were trimmed by 5 bases and 5 bases, with 8 bases remaining between them. The CDR3 DNA sequence: TGCAGCGTTTCGACGGGAGATACGCAGTATTTT. Amino acid sequence: CSVSTGDTQYF.

This clonotype was counted many times. CDR3 residues: CSAWTSIGSPLHF. The CDR3, as DNA: TGCAGTGCTTGGACGTCGATTGGATCACCCCTCCACTTT. This chain connects TRBV20-1 to TRBJ1-6; no firm D call. This CDR3 contains 13 residues. The V end lost 5 bases, the J end lost 10 bases, and 15 bases lay between the germline ends. CDR1 is DFQATT, CDR2 SNEGSKA, per germline (reference sequence).

This clonotype was recorded at least ten times. The rearrangement links TRBV20-1 to TRBJ2-3; TRBD2 might be the D (6 bases). This CDR3 is 15 amino acids long. Germline assignment: CDR1 DFQATT and CDR2 SNEGSKA (reference sequence). With 5 bases removed from V and 1 base from J, the gap between germline ends came to 16 bases. The CDR3 sequence is CSAAPGVWGTDTQYF. The CDR3 coding sequence is TGCAGTGCTGCGCCGGGGGTGTGGGGCACAGATACGCAGTATTTT.

This clonotype showed up just a few times. This sequence joins TRBV5-5 and TRBJ2-2; 8 bases map to TRBD1. Germline values: CDR1 SGHKS, CDR2 YYEKEE (reference sequence). There are 15 residues in the CDR3. V dropped 0 bases and J dropped 4; count of bases not matched to a gene: 2. The CDR3 DNA reads as TGTGCCAGCAGCTTGGTCGGACAGGGCACCGGGGAGCTGTTTTTT. The encoded protein is CASSLVGQGTGELFF. The variable domain in full, completed from reference TRBV5-5 and TRBJ2-2, reads DAGVTQSPTHLIKTRGQQVTLRCSPISGHKSVSWYQQVLGQGPQFIFQYYEKEERGRGNFPDRFSARQFPNYSSELNVNALLLGDSALYLCASSLVGQGTGELFFGEGSRLTVL.

V usage is TRBV6-5 and J usage is TRBJ1-1; 7 bases map to TRBD1. CDR3 length: 12 residues. Germline values: CDR1 MNHEY, CDR2 SVGAGI. V lost 5 bases and J lost 10; bases outside the gene matches: 7. CDR3 nucleotide sequence: TGTGCCAGCAGTCCTCCGACAGGGAGAGCTTTCTTT. It specifies CASSPPTGRAFF.

In this sample, this clonotype turned up many times. J is TRBJ1-1 and V is TRBV20-1; D call uncertain. The V gene lost 3 bases and the J gene lost 11 bases, with 10 bases spanning the gap. This CDR3 has 10 amino acids. Germline-derived CDR1 and CDR2 are DFQATT and SNEGSKA (reference sequence). The CDR3 region has the DNA TGCAGTGCTAGGAGTACCTACGCTTTCTTT. Amino acid sequence: CSARSTYAFF.

This clonotype showed up many times. The J gene is TRBJ1-1, the V gene TRBV28; a weak D match, TRBD1 (5 bases). The germline V and J ends were trimmed by 2 bases and 8 bases, with 12 bases remaining between them. The CDR3 contains 13 residues. Per germline, CDR1 MDHEN and CDR2 SYDVKM. In DNA form, the CDR3 reads TGTGCCAGCAGTTTAACGGCGGGGGGAGAAGCTTTCTTT. Protein product: CASSLTAGGEAFF.

This clonotype came up many times. The chain recombines TRBV12-3 or TRBV12-4 with TRBJ2-7; unclear D gene. This CDR3 spans 15 amino acids. With 6 bases removed from V and 2 bases from J, the gap between germline ends came to 17 bases. CDR3 sequence reads: CASSPDRLFAYEQYF. CDR3 DNA sequence: TGTGCCAGCAGCCCGGACCGCCTTTTTGCCTACGAGCAGTACTTC.

This clonotype has at least ten counts. J is TRBJ2-1 and V is TRBV20-1; D remains ambiguous. CDR1 is DFQATT, CDR2 SNEGSKA, per germline (reference sequence). CDR3 length: 13 residues. V was cut by 6 bases and J by 7 bases, with 16 bases left in between. The CDR3: CSARGPGKNEQFF. The CDR3 nucleotides are TGCAGTGCACGCGGCCCCGGAAAAAATGAGCAGTTCTTC.

This clonotype has more than one count but fewer than ten. This chain joins TRBV5-4 and TRBJ2-1; D is perhaps TRBD2 (5 bases). Germline V gives CDR1 SGHNT, CDR2 YYREEE (reference sequence). Trimming took 4 bases from V and 14 from J, leaving 25 bases between them. The CDR3 extends over 15 amino acids. CDR3: CASSTYRERDMIEFF. CDR3 bases: TGTGCCAGCAGCACCTACCGCGAGAGGGATATGATTGAGTTCTTC.